This TCR beta chain derives from a study of beta chain features in type 1 diabetes. Study as a whole: Across all samples, roughly 100,000,000 sorted cells were examined. Study-level points and caveats: Any role of HLA type in TCRB rearrangement remained unresolved here. Type 1 diabetes patients had TCRB CDR3s that were shorter (moderately but significantly so) in all four CD4+ subsets.

Of note for this clone: The antigen is unknown.

Every isolated RNA sample was fully reverse transcribed, so sequencing captured expressed TCRB transcripts. The protocol was immunoSEQ multiplex PCR, while the TCRdb copy is restricted to in-frame clones and leaves out a portion. The data contain 200,000 to 250,000 clones, 25% to 30% of them singletons. The sequence was obtained from a man younger than 40 in good health. The sequencing input was central memory CD4+ T cells from blood.

The CDR3 region has the DNA TGTGCCAGCAGCTTGGTACAGGGGACCGGGGAGCTGTTTTTT. It yields the protein CASSLVQGTGELFF. This chain links TRBV5-4 with TRBJ2-2; the match to TRBD1 covers 7 bases. The J segment lost 5 bases and the V segment lost 0 bases, leaving 1 base of the junction unmatched. CDR1 is SGHNT and CDR2 is YYREEE in the germline V gene (reference sequence). This CDR3 is 14 amino acids long.